The clone carrying this TCR beta chain was detected a few times. This sample is part of a study of post-analysis software for immune sequencing data. cDNA libraries of TCR beta carried unique molecular identifiers. TCRdb independently ran MiXCR on the PCR reads; one entry per CDR3 protein. This sample has hundreds of thousands of distinct CDR3 sequences, with around 64% found just once. Specimen: blood. This clonotype was obtained from a girl under 10 years old with multiple sclerosis.

The CDR3 loop is CASSQGRGQPQHF. CDR3 DNA sequence: TGTGCCAGCAGCCAAGGAAGGGGTCAGCCCCAGCATTTT. The rearrangement links TRBV4-2 to TRBJ1-5; possible D gene TRBD1, 5 bases. The CDR3 is 13 residues long. Trimming took 1 base from V and 6 from J, leaving 7 bases between them. The germline V gene encodes CDR1 LGHNA and CDR2 YNFKEQ.